Below are 23 T cell receptor beta chains sequenced from a single sample in a study of blood T cell repertoires in COVID-19. The assay was immunoSEQ multiplex PCR, and TCRdb's table has in-frame clones only and misses some. The repertoire holds tens of thousands of clones, with more than 75% as singletons. Sequenced sample: peripheral blood. These receptors came from a man aged 55 to 69 with acute or convalescent COVID-19.

This clone was found a few times. The CDR3 coding sequence is TGTGCCAGCAGCCCCCATCCACTCTCCGGGGAGCTGTTTTTT. Amino acid sequence: CASSPHPLSGELFF. V and J are TRBV9 and TRBJ2-2; D remains unclear. The CDR3 runs to 14 residues. Trimming cost V 4 bases and J 6 bases, with 13 bases left between them. The germline V gene has CDR1 SGDLS and CDR2 YYNGEE.

The chain is built from TRBV9 and TRBJ1-3; D unclear. V was shortened by 2 bases and J by 4 bases, with 16 bases between the two germline ends. There are 16 residues in the CDR3. Per germline, CDR1 SGDLS and CDR2 YYNGEE. The CDR3 DNA sequence: TGTGCCAGCAGCGTGTACCAGTTTAATTCGGGAAACACCATATATTTT. Translated: CASSVYQFNSGNTIYF.

The gene calls are TRBV24-1 and TRBJ1-2; 9 bases align to TRBD1. CDR1 is KGHDR, CDR2 SFDVKD, per germline. There are 14 residues in the CDR3. Trimming at V came to 6 bases and at J to 2 bases, leaving 3 bases not matched to a gene. The CDR3 region is CATSKTGGNYGYTF. As DNA, the CDR3 is TGTGCCACCAGTAAGACAGGGGGGAACTATGGCTACACCTTC.

This clone was recorded once. The chain recombines TRBV5-4 with TRBJ2-3; unclear D gene. The CDR3 has 12 residues. Trimming shortened V by 1 base and J by 5 bases, and 5 bases separated the two germline ends. Germline assignment: CDR1 SGHNT and CDR2 YYREEE (reference sequence). CDR3 coding DNA: TGTGCCAGCAGCTTGAGCCAAGATACGCAGTATTTT. Its protein product is CASSLSQDTQYF.

The rearrangement links TRBV5-1 to TRBJ2-3; 15 bases are shared with TRBD2. Trimming removed 3 bases from V and 4 bases from J; junction bases left unmatched: 6. This CDR3 region has 17 residues. Germline V gene sequence: CDR1 SGHRS, CDR2 YFSETQ. The CDR3 here is CASSSGLAGGLPDTQYF. CDR3 sequence (DNA): TGCGCCAGCAGCTCGGGACTAGCGGGGGGTTTGCCAGATACGCAGTATTTT.

The chain recombines TRBV29-1 with TRBJ1-3; D remains unclear. Trimming pared 0 bases from V and 0 bases from J, leaving 12 bases between. CDR3 length: 16 amino acids. CDR1 and CDR2 (germline): SQVTM, ANQGSEA. CDR3: CSVEDRKRVSGNTIYF. The CDR3 DNA reads TGCAGCGTTGAAGATCGAAAGAGAGTCTCTGGAAACACCATATATTTT.

This chain joins TRBV7-2 and TRBJ2-1, with TRBD1 matching over 9 bases. This CDR3 contains 13 residues. Germline V lookup: CDR1 SGHTA, CDR2 FQGNSA. Losses at the gene ends were 3 bases for V and 8 bases for J; bases not matched to a gene: 2. This CDR3 reads CASSFGTGYEQFF. CDR3 DNA sequence: TGTGCCAGCAGCTTCGGGACAGGGTATGAGCAGTTCTTC.

J is TRBJ1-5 and V is TRBV27; the match to TRBD1 covers 8 bases. CDR3 length: 14 amino acids. J gave up 6 bases and V 5 bases, and 6 bases lay outside the gene matches. Germline CDR1 and CDR2: MNHEY and SMNVEV (reference sequence). The chain's CDR3 is CASSPGQGSQPQHF. The CDR3 DNA is TGTGCCAGCAGTCCAGGACAGGGTTCTCAGCCCCAGCATTTT.

The chain recombines TRBV7-2 with TRBJ2-2; D call uncertain. Trimming removed 0 bases from V and 8 bases from J, with 10 bases in between. The CDR3 length is 14 residues. Germline CDR1 is SGHTA and CDR2 is FQGNSA. Here the CDR3 reads CASSLANRRGELFF. The CDR3 DNA sequence: TGTGCCAGCAGCTTAGCGAATAGGCGGGGGGAGCTGTTTTTT.

This chain uses TRBV7-8 with TRBJ1-5; maybe TRBD1 (6 bases). Trimming left V 2 bases short and J 6 bases short, with 11 bases between. The germline gives CDR1 SGHVS, CDR2 FQNEAQ. The CDR3 covers 14 residues. This CDR3 reads CASSLPGVGQPQHF. In DNA, the CDR3 is TGTGCCAGCAGCTTACCAGGGGTGGGTCAGCCCCAGCATTTT.

This clone was seen only once. The chain combines TRBV7-9 with TRBJ1-1; the D gene is possibly TRBD1 (6 bases). Trimming shortened V by 4 bases and J by 3 bases, and 9 bases separated the two germline ends. The CDR3 sequence is 13 residues long. Germline assignment: CDR1 SEHNR and CDR2 FQNEAQ (reference sequence). The CDR3 DNA sequence: TGTGCCAGCAGCTCCTGGACAGACACTGAAGCTTTCTTT. This codes for CASSSWTDTEAFF.

This clone has at least ten counts. Other DNA sequences in the sample encode the same CDR3. The chain couples TRBV29-1 to TRBJ2-1, with D possibly matching TRBD2 (7 bases). With 3 bases removed from V and 9 bases from J, the gap between germline ends came to 18 bases. In germline, CDR1 is SQVTM, CDR2 ANQGSEA. CDR3 length: 14 residues. CDR3 amino acids: CSVDITGGRGEQFF. Written as DNA, the CDR3 is TGCAGCGTTGACATAACGGGGGGCCGGGGTGAGCAGTTCTTC.

This clone came up once. The chain recombines TRBV28 with TRBJ2-1, with 9 bases lining up with TRBD2. The V and J ends lost 2 bases and 5 bases, in that order; junction bases with no gene match: 4. Per the germline V gene, CDR1 is MDHEN and CDR2 is SYDVKM. This CDR3 is built from 15 residues. DNA of the CDR3: TGTGCCAGCAGTTTAGCGGGGGGGCTCGACAATGAGCAGTTCTTC. It specifies CASSLAGGLDNEQFF.

V is TRBV4-1 and J is TRBJ1-3, with TRBD1 matching 7 bases. In germline, CDR1 is MGHRA, CDR2 YSYEKL. The CDR3 covers 15 residues. The V segment lost 3 bases and the J segment 4 bases; nucleotides outside the gene matches: 6. In DNA form, the CDR3 reads TGCGCCAGCAGCCAGAAAACAGGGGTCGGAAACACCATATATTTT. The encoded protein is CASSQKTGVGNTIYF.

V and J are TRBV29-1 and TRBJ2-1; 8 nucleotides match TRBD1. The CDR3 spans 13 residues. Germline V gene sequence: CDR1 SQVTM, CDR2 ANQGSEA. V was pared by 2 bases and J by 7 bases, with 4 bases of the junction left unmatched. CDR3 loop: CSVEKGDRNEQFF. CDR3 DNA: TGCAGCGTTGAAAAGGGGGACAGGAATGAGCAGTTCTTC.

The chain combines TRBV13 with TRBJ1-6; no definite D call. The V and J ends lost 3 bases and 7 bases respectively, with 16 bases between them. Looked up from germline, CDR1 is PRHDT and CDR2 is FYEKMQ (reference sequence). The length of the CDR3 is 16 residues. The CDR3 sequence: CASSFRKKGANSPLHF. Here the CDR3 DNA reads TGTGCCAGCAGCTTCAGGAAAAAGGGAGCGAATTCACCCCTCCACTTT.

The gene calls are TRBV19 and TRBJ1-3, with 7 bases aligning to TRBD1. The V and J ends lost 8 bases and 4 bases, in that order; junction bases with no gene match: 11. The germline CDR1 and CDR2 sequences are LNHDA and SQIVND (reference sequence). The CDR3 runs 15 residues. CDR3 protein: CASGETGFAGNTIYF. The CDR3 DNA follows: TGTGCCAGTGGCGAGACAGGGTTTGCCGGAAACACCATATATTTT.

The V gene is TRBV4-1, the J gene TRBJ2-7; the match to TRBD2 covers 9 bases. Germline trimming cut 6 bases from V and 7 bases from J; bases unmatched to any gene: 22. The V gene's germline CDR1 is MGHRA and CDR2 YSYEKL. The CDR3 has 18 residues. CDR3 amino acids: CASSHNSLRLAVKWEQYF. Here the CDR3 DNA reads TGCGCCAGCAGTCACAACTCACTCAGACTAGCGGTAAAGTGGGAGCAGTACTTC.

The genes are TRBV9 and TRBJ1-2, with D tentatively TRBD1 (5 bases). Trimming pared 0 bases from V and 6 bases from J, leaving 15 bases between. The CDR3 runs to 15 residues. The germline CDR1 and CDR2 sequences are SGDLS and YYNGEE. The CDR3 DNA sequence: TGTGCCAGCAGCGTAGCTTCGGCAGGGTGGGATGGCTACACCTTC. It specifies CASSVASAGWDGYTF.

The chain has TRBV5-4 and TRBJ2-2; possible D gene TRBD1, 6 bases. This CDR3 region has 14 residues. V lost 4 bases, J lost 1 base, and 8 bases lay in between. CDR1 and CDR2 from the germline V gene are SGHNT and YYREEE (reference sequence). The CDR3 protein is CASSTDRNTGELFF. In DNA form, the CDR3 reads TGTGCCAGCAGCACGGACAGGAACACCGGGGAGCTGTTTTTT. Complete variable domain (other parts from reference TRBV5-4 and TRBJ2-2): ETGVTQSPTHLIKTRGQQVTLRCSSQSGHNTVSWYQQALGQGPQFIFQYYREEENGRGNFPPRFSGLQFPNYSSELNVNALELDDSALYLCASSTDRNTGELFFGEGSRLTVL.

This chain links TRBV3-1 (or the pseudogene TRBV3-2) with TRBJ2-4, with 8 bases lining up with TRBD2. The CDR3 runs 16 residues. J was trimmed by 10 bases and V by 1 base; bases with no gene match: 12. The germline V gene has CDR1 LGHDT and CDR2 YNNKEL (reference sequence). CDR3 nucleotide sequence: TGTGCCAGCAGCCAAGTTCTGACGGGGGGGCCTCGGATTCAGTACTTC. This sequence encodes CASSQVLTGGPRIQYF.

CDR3 sequence reads: CASRPLGGNTEAFF. The CDR3 nucleotides are TGTGCCAGCAGGCCCCTCGGGGGGAACACTGAAGCTTTCTTT. The chain links TRBV7-9 to TRBJ1-1, with D tentatively TRBD1 (5 bases). V shed 6 bases and J shed 1 base, with 12 bases lying between them. Looked up from germline, CDR1 is SEHNR and CDR2 is FQNEAQ (reference sequence). The CDR3 is 14 amino acids.

The chain is built from TRBV27 and TRBJ2-3, with D possibly being TRBD2 (5 bases). The germline V gene encodes CDR1 MNHEY and CDR2 SMNVEV (reference sequence). This CDR3 region has 12 residues. V was clipped by 6 bases and J by 3 bases, with 7 bases between them. CDR3 bases: TGTGCCAGCAGCGGGGAAACAGATACGCAGTATTTT. Translating it yields CASSGETDTQYF.